This T cell receptor beta chain stems from a study of a mutant IDH1 vaccine in newly diagnosed glioma. Study information: Scheduled for weeks 1, 3, 5, 7, 11, 15, 19 and 23, eight vaccinations were given to patients. Treated patients, roughly 62% male and roughly 40% female, averaged approximately 40 years of age.

Time point here: week 23, last vaccination. All doses held 300 ug of mutant IDH1 20-mer peptide, with topical imiquimod. Each tumor in the donors was a new WHO grade 3 or 4 astrocytoma, IDH1-mutant and ATRX-lost. This table comes from immunoSEQ multiplex PCR, and its TCRdb copy is limited to in-frame clones, with some not included. In the table there are about 55,000 clones, roughly 80% of which are singletons. The CDR3 length is 14 residues. V lost 2 bases and J lost 1, with 6 bases in between. Germline V gene data show CDR1 as SGHRS and CDR2 as YFSETQ. The count of this clone is one. As yet, its antigen is unknown.

This sample comprised PBMCs, obtained from a glioma patient whose treatment included an IDH1 peptide vaccine. The rearrangement uses TRBV5-1 and TRBJ2-2; D is possibly TRBD1 (6 bases). This TCR came from a man in his forties with glioma. CDR3 DNA sequence: TGCGCCAGCAGCTTACAGGGGAACACCGGGGAGCTGTTTTTT. It translates to CASSLQGNTGELFF.